The 12 T cell receptor beta chains below were found in one sample sequenced in a study of a mutant IDH1 vaccine in newly diagnosed glioma. Measured with immunoSEQ multiplex PCR; TCRdb has only the in-frame clones, and not every one. The table shows tens of thousands of clones, with around 80% occurring only once. This sample's time point: baseline, week 1 (first vaccination visit). The treatment: pre-vaccination baseline after standard-of-care therapy. Sequenced here: PBMCs, sampled from a glioma patient treated with radiotherapy, temozolomide or both. These receptors all come from a woman between 40 and 55 years old with glioma.

The CDR3 sequence is CASRRDGVSAEAFF. The CDR3 nucleotides read TGTGCCAGCAGACGGGACGGAGTATCGGCTGAAGCTTTCTTT. V and J are TRBV6-4 and TRBJ1-1, with a tentative D call TRBD1 (5 bases). V lost 6 bases, J lost 6 bases, and 17 bases lay in between. The CDR3 has 14 residues. Germline CDR1 and CDR2: MRHNA and SNTAGT.

Sample share makes this clone medium-sized. CDR3 sequence reads: CASSRDSGAENSPLHF. CDR3 nucleotide sequence: TGTGCCAGCAGCCGGGACTCTGGGGCGGAAAATTCACCCCTCCACTTT. The chain links TRBV25-1 to TRBJ1-6, with D tentatively TRBD1 (5 bases). There are 16 residues in the CDR3. Deletions cut 6 bases from V and 7 bases from J, with 19 bases between. The V gene's germline CDR1 is MGHDK and CDR2 SYGVNS.

The V call is TRBV5-1, the J call TRBJ2-3, with 7 positions matching TRBD1. The germline V gene has CDR1 SGHRS and CDR2 YFSETQ. V trimming: 4 bases; J trimming: 1 base; junction bases outside the gene matches: 3. CDR3 length equals 14 residues. The CDR3 spells CASSTGVGTDTQYF. In nucleotides, the CDR3 is TGCGCCAGCAGCACAGGGGTCGGCACAGATACGCAGTATTTT. Complete variable domain (other parts from reference TRBV5-1 and TRBJ2-3): KAGVTQTPRYLIKTRGQQVTLSCSPISGHRSVSWYQQTPGQGLQFLFEYFSETQRNKGNFPGRFSGRQFSNSRSEMNVSTLELGDSALYLCASSTGVGTDTQYFGPGTRLTVL.

This clone was counted a few times. The chain employs TRBV11-2 and TRBJ2-6; tentative D call: TRBD1 (5 bases). V lost 1 base and J 2 bases, leaving 15 bases between the germline ends. Germline assignment: CDR1 SGHAT and CDR2 FQNNGV. This CDR3 is built from 18 residues. The DNA of the CDR3 is TGTGCCAGCAGCTTAGGGCTCCGTGGCAGGGCTGGGGCCAACGTCCTGACTTTC. Its translation: CASSLGLRGRAGANVLTF.

By share, this clone ranks as medium-sized (0.01 to 0.1%). J is TRBJ1-2 and V is TRBV18, with a possible D match to TRBD1 (5 bases). V was cut by 1 base and J by 5 bases, with 8 bases left in between. The CDR3 is 13 amino acids. The V gene's germline CDR1 is KGHSH and CDR2 LQKENI. The CDR3 region has the DNA TGTGCCAGCTCACCACAAGACAGATATGGCTACACCTTC. Amino acids: CASSPQDRYGYTF.

This clone was counted once. The chain couples TRBV5-5 to TRBJ2-6; a weak D match, TRBD2 (6 bases). Germline loops: CDR1 SGHKS, CDR2 YYEKEE (reference sequence). Trimming removed 5 bases from V and 4 bases from J, with 19 bases in between. This CDR3 has 17 amino acids. CDR3 bases: TGTGCCAGCAGTCGGCCTTTTAGCGGATCCGGGGCCAACGTCCTGACTTTC. Translating it yields CASSRPFSGSGANVLTF.

The count of this clone is one. V gene TRBV4-2 combines with J gene TRBJ2-3; 9 bases fit TRBD2. V shed 1 base and J 6 bases; nucleotides not matched to a gene: 5. CDR3 length: 15 residues. The germline V gene encodes CDR1 LGHNA and CDR2 YNFKEQ. This CDR3 is CASSQGLAGSDTQYF. The DNA of the CDR3 is TGTGCCAGCAGCCAAGGTCTAGCGGGGTCTGATACGCAGTATTTT.

The rearrangement joins TRBV4-1 to TRBJ2-3; 7 bases are a match to TRBD1. The CDR3 extends over 15 amino acids. Germline CDR1 and CDR2: MGHRA and YSYEKL. J lost 4 bases, V lost 0 bases, and 4 bases had no gene match. The CDR3 region has the DNA TGCGCCAGCAGCCAAGAGAGGGGGCGGTCAGATACGCAGTATTTT. Amino acids: CASSQERGRSDTQYF.

The chain recombines TRBV4-2 with TRBJ2-7, with 16 bases lining up with TRBD2. The CDR3 sequence is 19 residues long. Per the germline V gene, CDR1 is LGHNA and CDR2 is YNFKEQ. V lost 4 bases and J lost 0; bases outside the gene matches: 9. The CDR3 is CASSRDPGTSGGGSYEQYF. CDR3 sequence (DNA): TGTGCCAGCAGCCGGGATCCCGGGACTAGCGGGGGGGGCTCCTACGAGCAGTACTTC.

In DNA form, the CDR3 reads TGTGCCAGCAGTGAAGTAAGTTTCGATCAGCCCCAGCATTTT. Translating it yields CASSEVSFDQPQHF. The V call is TRBV2, the J call TRBJ1-5; D ambiguous. Germline CDR1 is SNHLY and CDR2 is FYNNEI. V was pared by 1 base and J by 5 bases, with 9 bases between. This CDR3 spans 14 amino acids.

The J gene is TRBJ2-7, the V gene TRBV7-2; D may be TRBD2 (5 bases). This CDR3 is 14 amino acids long. Trimming removed 1 base from V and 1 base from J, with 8 bases in between. The germline CDR1 and CDR2 sequences are SGHTA and FQGNSA. The CDR3 here is CASSLGPGSYEQYF. The CDR3 DNA follows: TGTGCCAGCAGCTTAGGTCCGGGATCCTACGAGCAGTACTTC.

V and J are TRBV7-9 and TRBJ2-5; 8 bases match TRBD2. The CDR3 is made up of 16 amino acids. In germline, CDR1 is SEHNR, CDR2 FQNEAQ (reference sequence). The V and J ends lost 4 bases and 0 bases, in that order; junction bases with no gene match: 7. This CDR3 reads CASSSGGTLYQETQYF. The CDR3 nucleotides are TGTGCCAGCAGCTCGGGGGGGACGCTTTACCAAGAGACCCAGTACTTC.